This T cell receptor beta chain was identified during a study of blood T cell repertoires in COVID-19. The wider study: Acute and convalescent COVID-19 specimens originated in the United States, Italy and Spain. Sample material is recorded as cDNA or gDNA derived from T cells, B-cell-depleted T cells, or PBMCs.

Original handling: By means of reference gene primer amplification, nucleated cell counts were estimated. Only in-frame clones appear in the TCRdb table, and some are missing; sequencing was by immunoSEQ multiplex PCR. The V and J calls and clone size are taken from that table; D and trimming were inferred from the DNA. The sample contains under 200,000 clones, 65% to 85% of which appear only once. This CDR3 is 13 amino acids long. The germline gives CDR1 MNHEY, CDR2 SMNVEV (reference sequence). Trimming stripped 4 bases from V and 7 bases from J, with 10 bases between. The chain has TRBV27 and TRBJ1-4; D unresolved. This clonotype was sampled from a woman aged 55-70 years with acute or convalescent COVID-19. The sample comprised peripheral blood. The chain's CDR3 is CASSSYEGEKLFF. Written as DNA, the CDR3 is TGTGCCAGCAGTTCGTATGAGGGTGAAAAACTGTTTTTT.